This TCR beta chain was captured in a study of vaccination effects on CD4 cells after COVID-19. With the ViraFEST assay, the study expanded antigen-specific CD4+ T cells using viral peptide pools, then sequenced them. Subsequent to ten to eleven days of culture, CD4+ T cells were isolated. Everyone in the study got two shots of either the BNT162b2 or mRNA-1273 vaccine. Prior SARS-CoV-2 infection was absent in the vaccine recipients, as shown by negative nucleocapsid antibodies. Wells of roughly 2.1 million PBMC each were grown with approximately 10 IU/ml IL-2 and approximately 10 ug/ml peptides. On both days 3 and 7, half of the culture medium was replaced with IL-2 medium. General observations from the study: Common cold coronaviruses were cross-recognized by only 1 of 255 vaccine-induced clones in healthy vaccinees.

Generated by immunoSEQ multiplex PCR, the TCRdb table keeps only in-frame clones and is missing some. The top ten clones hold roughly 6% of a sample with about 24,000 clones, about four fifths of them seen once. Comment on this clone: Its matching antigen is unknown.

There are 16 residues in the CDR3. The germline CDR1 and CDR2 sequences are LNHDA and SQIVND (reference sequence). J was trimmed by 5 bases and V by 5 bases; bases with no gene match: 12. V is TRBV19 and J is TRBJ2-5; 9 bases align to TRBD2. The material sequenced was CD4+ T cells from PBMCs cultured with SARS-CoV-2 spike peptides, taken after COVID-19 vaccination. The sequence came from a human donor who received a COVID-19 vaccine. Some clones in this sample may be carry-over from other donors' samples. The DNA for the CDR3 is TGTGCCAGTAGTCCACCAAGGCGGGGGGGAGGGGAGACCCAGTACTTC. Translation: CASSPPRRGGGETQYF.